These T cell receptor beta chains were read from a single sample in a study of OX40 agonist ivuxolimab in advanced cancers. The method was immunoSEQ multiplex PCR; TCRdb's version includes in-frame clones alone and lacks a portion of them. Of some 45,000 clones in the sample, 86% were seen once. Specimen: CD4+ or CD8+ T cells sorted from blood, collected in a trial of the OX40 agonist ivuxolimab. Receptors were obtained from an adult with an advanced solid tumor such as melanoma, head and neck, liver or kidney cancer. CDR3s include the opening cysteine and the closing phenylalanine or tryptophan. The order of the fields is V gene, clone size, D gene, J gene, CDR3 protein, CDR3 DNA. D genes are given only for firm matches. Part of the rows lack a size; the others show once, few, many or a class for expanded clones.

TRBV5-1	NA	TRBD1	TRBJ1-1	CASSPSQGGGDTEAFF	TGCGCCAGCAGTCCCTCACAGGGGGGAGGTGACACTGAAGCTTTCTTT
TRBV28	NA	NA	TRBJ2-1	CASGVSVNEQFF	TGTGCCAGCGGTGTGTCAGTCAATGAGCAGTTCTTC
TRBV29-1	once	TRBD1	TRBJ2-7	CSVVRDSSYEQYF	TGCAGCGTTGTCCGGGACAGCTCCTACGAGCAGTACTTC
TRBV6-6	NA	NA	TRBJ2-3	CASSDQTDTQYF	TGTGCCAGCAGTGATCAGACAGATACGCAGTATTTT
TRBV27	NA	NA	TRBJ2-3	CASSFSWTRGADTQYF	TGTGCCAGCAGTTTCTCCTGGACAAGGGGTGCAGATACGCAGTATTTT
TRBV5-1	once	NA	TRBJ1-4	CASSLNSIFEKLFF	TGCGCCAGCAGCTTGAACAGTATTTTTGAAAAACTGTTTTTT
TRBV6-5	NA	NA	TRBJ2-1	CATVENRFGGNEQFF	TGTGCCACAGTTGAGAACAGGTTTGGGGGGAATGAGCAGTTCTTC
TRBV5-4	NA	NA	TRBJ2-4	CASSLSAENIQYF	TGTGCCAGCAGCTTGTCGGCGGAAAACATTCAGTACTTC
TRBV28	NA	NA	TRBJ1-2	CASSGVRGFNYGYTF	TGTGCCAGCAGTGGGGTTAGGGGGTTTAACTATGGCTACACCTTC
TRBV4-1	NA	TRBD1	TRBJ1-5	CASSVGTGDSNQPQHF	TGCGCCAGCAGCGTTGGGACAGGCGATAGCAATCAGCCCCAGCATTTT
TRBV6-1	NA	NA	TRBJ2-6	CASSEPNSGANVLTF	TGTGCCAGCAGTGAACCAAATTCTGGGGCCAACGTCCTGACTTTC
TRBV11-2	NA	NA	TRBJ2-3	CASRTWAVRPPDTQYF	TGTGCCAGCAGGACTTGGGCGGTAAGACCACCAGACACGCAGTATTTT
TRBV11-2	NA	NA	TRBJ2-5	CASSLGGAQEEYF	TGTGCCAGCAGCTTAGGTGGGGCCCAAGAGGAGTACTTC
TRBV5-1	NA	NA	TRBJ2-5	CASSFGTGQETQYF	TGCGCCAGCAGCTTCGGGACCGGACAAGAGACCCAGTACTTC
TRBV7-9	NA	NA	TRBJ2-2	CASSLVGGANTGELFF	TGTGCCAGCAGCTTAGTAGGGGGGGCGAACACCGGGGAGCTGTTTTTT
TRBV7-9	NA	TRBD1	TRBJ1-5	CASSFGTGSNQPQHF	TGTGCCAGCAGCTTCGGGACAGGTAGCAATCAGCCCCAGCATTTT
TRBV5-1	NA	TRBD2	TRBJ2-1	CASSSGLAELYNEQFF	TGCGCCAGCAGCTCTGGACTAGCGGAATTATACAATGAGCAGTTCTTC
TRBV28	NA	TRBD2	TRBJ2-1	CASSFLLAETDNEQFF	TGTGCCAGCAGTTTCCTACTAGCGGAAACCGACAATGAGCAGTTCTTC
TRBV28	NA	NA	TRBJ2-1	CASSTENEQFF	TGTGCCAGCAGTACCGAGAATGAGCAGTTCTTC
TRBV6-5	NA	NA	TRBJ1-1	CASSYGVKPYTEAFF	TGTGCCAGCAGTTACGGGGTGAAACCTTACACTGAAGCTTTCTTT
TRBV27	NA	NA	TRBJ2-6	CASSLSGANVLTF	TGTGCCAGCTCTCTCTCTGGGGCCAACGTCCTGACTTTC
TRBV28	NA	NA	TRBJ1-3	CASSLVGAGNTIYF	TGTGCCAGCAGTTTAGTCGGAGCTGGAAACACCATATATTTT
TRBV28	NA	NA	TRBJ2-3	CASSLHIMDTQYF	TGTGCCAGCAGTTTACACATCATGGATACGCAGTATTTT
TRBV6-6	NA	NA	TRBJ1-1	CASSPVGYTEAFF	TGTGCCAGCAGCCCAGTGGGGTACACTGAAGCTTTCTTT
TRBV6-5	NA	NA	TRBJ2-5	CASRPTRQETQYF	TGTGCCAGCAGGCCGACTAGACAAGAGACCCAGTACTTC
TRBV4-3	once	NA	TRBJ2-2	CASSRVLAHNTNTGELFF	TGCGCCAGCAGCCGAGTCCTAGCGCACAATACTAACACCGGGGAGCTGTTTTTT
TRBV27	NA	NA	TRBJ2-1	CASSLYNEQFF	TGTGCCAGCAGTCTCTACAATGAGCAGTTCTTC
TRBV5-5	NA	NA	TRBJ2-1	CASSLVRDDYNEQFF	TGTGCCAGCAGCTTGGTTAGAGACGACTACAATGAGCAGTTCTTC
TRBV11-2	NA	NA	TRBJ2-5	CASSGWEETQYF	TGTGCCAGCAGCGGGTGGGAGGAGACCCAGTACTTC
TRBV4-1	NA	NA	TRBJ2-1	CASSLSLRLRDEQFF	TGCGCCAGCAGCCTCTCCCTGAGGCTCCGGGATGAGCAGTTCTTC
TRBV30	NA	NA	TRBJ1-2	CAWSLGGGYGYTF	TGTGCCTGGAGTCTCGGGGGCGGGTATGGCTACACCTTC
TRBV25-1	NA	TRBD1	TRBJ2-3	CASSAGRDRVTDTQYF	TGTGCCAGCAGTGCTGGACGGGACAGGGTCACAGATACGCAGTATTTT
TRBV9	NA	NA	TRBJ2-1	CASSVWGNEQFF	TGTGCCAGCAGCGTATGGGGCAATGAGCAGTTCTTC
TRBV6-5	NA	NA	TRBJ1-5	CASSSLDGNNQPQHF	TGTGCCAGCAGTTCCCTCGACGGTAACAATCAGCCCCAGCATTTT
TRBV5-5	once	NA	TRBJ1-2	CASSSRDMGIYGYTF	TGTGCCAGCAGCAGCCGGGACATGGGAATCTATGGCTACACCTTC
TRBV7-6	NA	TRBD2	TRBJ2-5	CASSPPGLADMAQYF	TGTGCCAGCAGCCCCCCAGGACTAGCGGACATGGCCCAGTACTTC
TRBV5-6	NA	NA	TRBJ2-1	CASSSPGQGYNEQFF	TGTGCCAGCAGCTCCCCGGGACAAGGGTACAATGAGCAGTTCTTC
TRBV25-1	NA	TRBD1	TRBJ1-4	CASRGQGERTNEKLFF	TGTGCCAGCAGGGGACAGGGGGAACGAACTAATGAAAAACTGTTTTTT
TRBV6-5	NA	TRBD2	TRBJ2-1	CASIERGGTEQFF	TGTGCCAGCATTGAGCGGGGGGGCACTGAGCAGTTCTTC
TRBV9	NA	TRBD1	TRBJ2-1	CASSAGTASYNEQFF	TGTGCCAGCAGCGCCGGGACAGCCTCCTACAATGAGCAGTTCTTC
TRBV27	NA	TRBD2	TRBJ2-1	CASTPLAGGAEQFF	TGTGCCAGCACCCCACTAGCGGGAGGTGCCGAGCAGTTCTTC